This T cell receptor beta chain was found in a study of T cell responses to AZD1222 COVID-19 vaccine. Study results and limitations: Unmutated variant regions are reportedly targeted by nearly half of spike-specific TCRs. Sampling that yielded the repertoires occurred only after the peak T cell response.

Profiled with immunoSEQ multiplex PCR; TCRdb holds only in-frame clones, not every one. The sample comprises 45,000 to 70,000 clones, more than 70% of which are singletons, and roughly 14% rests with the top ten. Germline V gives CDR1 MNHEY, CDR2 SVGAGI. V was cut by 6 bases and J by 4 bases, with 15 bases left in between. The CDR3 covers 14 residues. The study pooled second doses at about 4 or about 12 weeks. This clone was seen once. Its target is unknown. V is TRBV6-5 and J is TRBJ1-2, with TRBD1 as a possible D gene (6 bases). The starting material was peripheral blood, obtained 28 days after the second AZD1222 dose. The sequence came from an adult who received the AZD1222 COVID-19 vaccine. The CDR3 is CASSPAGEAYGYTF. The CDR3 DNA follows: TGTGCCAGCAGCCCCGCAGGGGAGGCCTATGGCTACACCTTC.